This T cell receptor beta chain was captured in a study of identical twins. cDNA molecules carried unique molecular identifiers, and template switching added a universal primer site. MiXCR, run by TCRdb on the 5' RACE reads, gives a single entry per CDR3 protein. The sample lists under 900,000 distinct CDR3 sequences, 9% to 15% occurring once. The CDR3 totals 13 residues. The trim removed 5 bases at V and 15 bases at J, leaving 11 bases unmatched. CDR1 is MDHEN, CDR2 SYDVKM, per germline. On this clonotype: Its specificity is not known.

Findings and limits, study-wide: In drawing conclusions, the study used cross-sectional statistical analysis and did not follow the same donors. Insertions were reduced in abundant cord blood beta clonotypes but not in memory repertoires.

The sample also formed part of further work on yellow fever vaccine responses in identical twins.

What was sequenced was PBMCs. The sequence derives from a woman aged 18-35 years in good health. This chain uses TRBV28 with TRBJ2-1, with 9 bases that match TRBD2. The CDR3 here is CASSLASGTSAFF. The CDR3 DNA reads TGTGCCAGCAGTCTAGCTAGCGGGACGAGCGCGTTCTTC.